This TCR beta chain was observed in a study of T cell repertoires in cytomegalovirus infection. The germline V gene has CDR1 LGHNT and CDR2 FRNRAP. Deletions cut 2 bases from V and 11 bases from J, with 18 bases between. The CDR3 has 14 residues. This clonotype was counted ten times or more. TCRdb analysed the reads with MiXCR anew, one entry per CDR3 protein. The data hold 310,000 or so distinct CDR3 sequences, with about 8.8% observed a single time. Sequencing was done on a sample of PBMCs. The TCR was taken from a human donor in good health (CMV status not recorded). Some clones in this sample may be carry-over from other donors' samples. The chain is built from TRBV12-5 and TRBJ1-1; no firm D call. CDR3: CASGLLSAGQRAFF. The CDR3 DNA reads TGTGCTAGTGGTTTGCTGTCCGCCGGGCAACGGGCTTTCTTT.